This entry lists 11 T cell receptor beta chains sequenced from one sample in a study of breast tumors, draining lymph nodes, adjacent tissues. TCRdb fed the multiplex PCR reads into MiXCR, producing one record per CDR3 protein. The sample holds roughly 70,000 distinct CDR3 sequences, around 43% seen once. The sequenced sample consisted of breast tumor tissue. The receptors come from a female donor with breast cancer. Some clones in this sample may be carry-over from other donors' samples.

This clonotype was counted at least ten times. V is TRBV12-1 and J is TRBJ2-7; TRBD1, the D gene given by the table, was not confirmed from the DNA. TRBV12-1 is recorded as a pseudogene. The CDR3 is made up of 17 amino acids. The CDR3 spells CASSSRHKDRKFYEQYF. The DNA for the CDR3 is TGTGCCAGCAGCTCCCGGCATAAGGACAGGAAATTCTACGAGCAGTACTTC.

Notes on this clonotype: Likely a read error: the CDR3 ends without its conserved phenylalanine or tryptophan. It is unclear where the CDR3 begins or ends on the DNA, so no DNA is shown, and the CDR3 is as TCRdb lists it. J is TRBJ2-2 and V is TRBV29-1; the table assigns TRBD1, which was not confirmed against the DNA. The germline gives CDR1 SQVTM, CDR2 ANQGSEA. Both ends counted, the CDR3 spans 17 residues. The CDR3 protein is CSVAHFRGDRTPGSCVP.

This clonotype has ten or more counts. This chain uses TRBV19 with TRBJ2-7; D is unresolved. V lost 2 bases to trimming and J lost 7 bases, with 9 bases between them. The germline V gene encodes CDR1 LNHDA and CDR2 SQIVND (reference sequence). The CDR3 loop spans 12 amino acids. This CDR3 is CASSIQGNEQYF. The CDR3 nucleotides read TGTGCCAGTAGTATACAAGGGAATGAGCAGTACTTC.

This clonotype has at least ten counts. The V gene is TRBV6-5, the J gene TRBJ2-1; 11 bases map to TRBD2. This CDR3 is built from 15 residues. CDR1 is MNHEY, CDR2 SVGAGI, per germline. Trimming took 5 bases from V and 0 from J; bases not matched to a gene: 0. The CDR3 nucleotides are TGTGCCAGCAGTACTAGCGGGAGCTCCTACAATGAGCAGTTCTTC. Translation: CASSTSGSSYNEQFF.

This clonotype was detected many times. The chain carries TRBV7-9 and TRBJ1-2; D is perhaps TRBD1 (5 bases). Trimming took 5 bases from V and 2 from J, leaving 18 bases between them. The CDR3 covers 16 residues. Germline V CDR1 and CDR2: SEHNR, FQNEAQ (reference sequence). The CDR3 nucleotides read TGTGCCAGCAGCACTCGACAGTATTCGAGGAACTATGGCTACACCTTC. Protein: CASSTRQYSRNYGYTF.

This clonotype has a count of ten or more. V gene TRBV5-5 combines with J gene TRBJ2-1; a weak D match, TRBD2 (5 bases). The CDR3 runs 15 residues. Germline CDR1 is SGHKS and CDR2 is YYEKEE (reference sequence). Trimming removed 5 bases at V and 0 bases at J, with 12 bases between. The CDR3 DNA follows: TGTGCCAGCAGGATGACGGGGAGCTCCTACAATGAGCAGTTCTTC. As protein: CASRMTGSSYNEQFF.

This clonotype was recorded at least ten times. The genes are TRBV4-1 and TRBJ2-5; 11 nucleotides line up with TRBD1. The CDR3 runs 15 residues. The germline gives CDR1 MGHRA, CDR2 YSYEKL. V gave up 4 bases and J gave up 4 bases; unmatched junction bases: 5. DNA of the CDR3: TGCGCCAGCAGCCCTCGGACAGGGGGCTTAGAGACCCAGTACTTC. It codes for CASSPRTGGLETQYF.

Concerning this clonotype itself: Germline and junction disagree at one end, which may indicate a read error. This chain links TRBV7-7 with TRBJ2-7, with a weak D call TRBD1 (6 bases). Germline CDR1 is SSHAT and CDR2 is FNYEAQ (reference sequence). CDR3 size: 13 residues. Written as DNA, the CDR3 is TGTGCTAGCAGGAGACAGGTAAACTACGAGCAGTACTTC. Translated: CASRRQVNYEQYF. The full variable domain, completed using reference TRBV7-7 and TRBJ2-7, is GAGVSQSPRYKVTKRGQDVTLRCDPISSHATLYWYQQALGQGPEFLTYFNYEAQPDKSGLPSDRFSAERPEGSISTLTIQRTEQRDSAMYRCASRRQVNYEQYFGPGTRLTVT.

The V call is TRBV3-1, the J call TRBJ2-3, with TRBD2 identical over 14 bases. CDR3 length: 18 amino acids. Trimming cost V 1 base and J 7 bases; bases outside gene matches: 10. The V gene's germline CDR1 is LGHDT and CDR2 YNNKEL (reference sequence). As DNA, the CDR3 is TGTGCCAGCAGCCAAGGTGGGACTAGCGGGAGTGGGGTGAATACGCAGTATTTT. It codes for CASSQGGTSGSGVNTQYF.

The chain combines TRBV20-1 with TRBJ2-3; 16 bases fit TRBD2. Germline CDR1 reads DFQATT; CDR2 reads SNEGSKA (reference sequence). V was pared by 0 bases and J by 8 bases, with 14 bases of the junction left unmatched. This CDR3 comprises 19 residues. This CDR3 is CSARDLGLAGGDWPGTQYF. The CDR3 DNA sequence: TGCAGTGCTAGAGATCTGGGACTAGCGGGGGGGGATTGGCCAGGTACGCAGTATTTT.

This clonotype showed up many times. The V call is TRBV7-9, the J call TRBJ2-2; D unclear. CDR1 SEHNR and CDR2 FQNEAQ come from the germline V gene (reference sequence). This CDR3 region has 14 residues. Trimming cost V 5 bases and J 2 bases, with 9 bases left between them. The DNA of the CDR3 is TGTGCCAGCAGCCTAACGTTTAACACCGGGGAGCTGTTTTTT. Protein sequence: CASSLTFNTGELFF.